This note documents a single T cell receptor beta chain sequence. The data derive from a study of T-cell reconstitution after alpha-beta-depleted transplantation in children. Germline values: CDR1 MDHEN, CDR2 SYDVKM. This CDR3 is 14 amino acids long. Deletions cut 6 bases from V and 5 bases from J, with 17 bases between. During its preparation, the TCRbeta library received unique molecular identifiers. TCRdb ran MiXCR on the PCR reads and lists one entry per CDR3 protein. This sample has some 530,000 distinct CDR3 sequences; around an eighth occur once, and the top ten carry about 5.4%. The source was PBMCs from the stem cell graft donor, collected from the stem cell graft. The chain joins TRBV28 to TRBJ2-7; tentatively, D is TRBD2 (7 bases). This sequence originates from a human donor who donated a stem cell graft to a child with combined immunodeficiency. This CDR3 reads CASSPGGREHEQYF. The CDR3 DNA is TGTGCCAGCAGCCCGGGGGGCAGGGAGCACGAGCAGTACTTC.